This TCR beta chain comes out of a study of OX40 agonist ivuxolimab in advanced cancers. For the study at large: Dose-escalation patients had hepatocellular carcinoma, melanoma, renal cell or head and neck cancer.

The count of this clone is one. Its matching antigen is unknown. Points from the study as a whole: Low normalized T-cell clonal expansion was also seen in some nonresponders.

Using immunoSEQ multiplex PCR, the repertoire was profiled, and TCRdb retains in-frame clones only, with some absent. The data hold fewer than 80,000 clones, with roughly 85% observed a single time. Baseline, cycle 4 day 1, and cycle 7 day 1 were the blood sampling points. V was clipped by 2 bases and J by 4 bases; unmatched bases: 11. The CDR3 extends over 18 amino acids. Germline loops: CDR1 MNHNS, CDR2 SASEGT. The rearrangement uses TRBV6-1 and TRBJ2-3; 11 bases match TRBD1. This clonotype was obtained from an adult with an advanced solid tumor such as melanoma, head and neck, liver or kidney cancer. This material consisted of CD4+ or CD8+ T cells sorted from blood, taken in a trial of the OX40 agonist ivuxolimab. The CDR3 here is CASSELSGQGVLADTQYF. DNA of the CDR3: TGTGCCAGCAGTGAACTATCGGGACAGGGGGTTTTGGCAGATACGCAGTATTTT.